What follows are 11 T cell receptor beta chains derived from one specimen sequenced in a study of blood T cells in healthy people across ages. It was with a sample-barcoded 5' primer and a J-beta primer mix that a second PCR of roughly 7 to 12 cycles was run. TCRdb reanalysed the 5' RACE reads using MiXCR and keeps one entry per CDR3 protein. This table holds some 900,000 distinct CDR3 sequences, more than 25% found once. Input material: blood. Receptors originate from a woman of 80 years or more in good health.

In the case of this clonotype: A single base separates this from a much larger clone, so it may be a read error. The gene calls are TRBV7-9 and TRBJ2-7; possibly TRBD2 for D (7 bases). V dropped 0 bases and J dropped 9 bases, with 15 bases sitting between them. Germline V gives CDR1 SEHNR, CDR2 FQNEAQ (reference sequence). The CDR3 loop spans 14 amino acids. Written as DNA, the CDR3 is TGTGCCAGCAGCTTAGCGGGGGGGCCTGGGGGGCAGTACTTC. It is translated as CASSLAGGPGGQYF. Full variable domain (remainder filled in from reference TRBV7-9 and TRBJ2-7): DTGVSQNPRHKITKRGQNVTFRCDPISEHNRLYWYRQTLGQGPEFLTYFQNEAQLEKSRLLSDRFSAERPKGSFSTLEIQRTEQGDSAMYLCASSLAGGPGGQYFGPGTRLTVT.

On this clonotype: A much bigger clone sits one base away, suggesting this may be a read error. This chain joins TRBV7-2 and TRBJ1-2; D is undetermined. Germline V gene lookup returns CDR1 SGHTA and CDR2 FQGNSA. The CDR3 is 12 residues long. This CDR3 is CVSSPYGGGYTF. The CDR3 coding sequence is TGTGTCAGCAGCCCCTATGGTGGAGGCTACACCTTC.

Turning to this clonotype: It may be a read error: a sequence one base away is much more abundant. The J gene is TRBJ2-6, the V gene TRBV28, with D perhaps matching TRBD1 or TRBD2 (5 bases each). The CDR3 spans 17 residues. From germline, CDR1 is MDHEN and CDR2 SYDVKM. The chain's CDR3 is CASSLWTQGAGANALTF. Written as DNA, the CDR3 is TGTGCCAGCAGTTTATGGACCCAGGGCGCCGGGGCCAACGCCCTGACTTTC.

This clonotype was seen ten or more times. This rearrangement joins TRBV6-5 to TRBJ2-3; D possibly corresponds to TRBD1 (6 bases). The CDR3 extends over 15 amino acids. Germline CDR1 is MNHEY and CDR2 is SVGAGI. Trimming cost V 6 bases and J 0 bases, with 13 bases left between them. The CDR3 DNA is TGTGCCAGCAGGCGACAGGATTTGAGCACAGATACGCAGTATTTT. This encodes CASRRQDLSTDTQYF.

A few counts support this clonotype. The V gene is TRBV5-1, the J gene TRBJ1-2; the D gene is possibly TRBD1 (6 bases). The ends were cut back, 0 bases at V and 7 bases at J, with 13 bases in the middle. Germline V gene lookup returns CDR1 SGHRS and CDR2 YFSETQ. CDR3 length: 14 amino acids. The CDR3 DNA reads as TGCGCCAGCAGCTTGGGGGACATATTAGGTGGCTACACCTTC. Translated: CASSLGDILGGYTF.

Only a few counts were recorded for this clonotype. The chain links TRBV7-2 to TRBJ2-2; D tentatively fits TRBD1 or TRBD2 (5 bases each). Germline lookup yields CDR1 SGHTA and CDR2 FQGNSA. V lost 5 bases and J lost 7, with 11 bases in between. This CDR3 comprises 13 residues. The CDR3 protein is CASSNRDLGELFF. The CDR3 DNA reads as TGTGCCAGCAGCAACCGGGACCTCGGGGAGCTGTTTTTT. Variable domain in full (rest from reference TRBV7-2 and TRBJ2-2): GAGVSQSPSNKVTEKGKDVELRCDPISGHTALYWYRQSLGQGLEFLIYFQGNSAPDKSGLPSDRFSAERTGGSVSTLTIQRTQQEDSAVYLCASSNRDLGELFFGEGSRLTVL.

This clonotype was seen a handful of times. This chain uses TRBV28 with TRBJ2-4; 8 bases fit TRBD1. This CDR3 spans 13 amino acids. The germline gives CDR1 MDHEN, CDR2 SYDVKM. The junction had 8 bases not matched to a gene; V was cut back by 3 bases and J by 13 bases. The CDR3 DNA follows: TGTGCCAGCAGTTTGGACAGGGTTCGGGAGCAGTACTTC. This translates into CASSLDRVREQYF.

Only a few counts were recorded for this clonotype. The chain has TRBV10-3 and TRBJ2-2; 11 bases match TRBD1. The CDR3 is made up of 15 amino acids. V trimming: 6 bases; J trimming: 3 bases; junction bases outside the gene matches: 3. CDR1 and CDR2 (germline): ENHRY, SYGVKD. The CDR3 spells CAIRPGQGDTGELFF. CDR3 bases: TGTGCCATCAGACCGGGACAGGGGGACACCGGGGAGCTGTTTTTT.

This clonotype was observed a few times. The CDR3 region is CASSQEGGQSYNEQYF. DNA of the CDR3: TGCGCCAGCAGCCAAGAGGGGGGGCAGTCCTACAATGAGCAGTACTTC. The rearrangement uses TRBV4-3 and TRBJ2-1; tentative D call: TRBD2 (7 bases). The J call may be incorrect, as the DNA end agrees better with TRBJ2-7. Germline CDR1 is LGHNA and CDR2 is YSLEER. CDR3 length: 16 residues.

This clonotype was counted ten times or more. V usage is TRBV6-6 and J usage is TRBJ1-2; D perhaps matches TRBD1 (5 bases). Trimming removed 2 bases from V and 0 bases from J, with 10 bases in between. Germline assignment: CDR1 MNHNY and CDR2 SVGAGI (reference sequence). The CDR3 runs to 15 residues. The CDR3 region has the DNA TGTGCCAGCAGTTACAACCCAGGGACTAACTATGGCTACACCTTC. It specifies CASSYNPGTNYGYTF.

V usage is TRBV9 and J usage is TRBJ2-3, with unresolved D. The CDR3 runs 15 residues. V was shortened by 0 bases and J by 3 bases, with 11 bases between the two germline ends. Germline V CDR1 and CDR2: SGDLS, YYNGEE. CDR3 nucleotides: TGTGCCAGCAGCGTAGACGGTTTAGAGACAGATACGCAGTATTTT. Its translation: CASSVDGLETDTQYF.